Listed below are T cell receptor beta chains from one sample, sequenced in a study of cytomegalovirus exposure and HLA in healthy donors. TCRdb's table, derived via immunoSEQ multiplex PCR, lists solely in-frame clones and lacks some. The sample carries some 100,000 clones, approximately 80% recorded once. Sequencing was done on a sample of PBMCs. The receptors come from a man aged 35-49 years in good health and CMV-seropositive. The CDR3 runs from the conserved cysteine through the conserved F or W.

len: 15
v_gene: TRBV6-5
CDR3aa: CASSPPRVRSTEAFF

len: 17
v_gene: TRBV19
CDR3aa: CASSILAGNSGANVLTF

len: 15
v_gene: TRBV6-5
CDR3aa: CASNAGDSYNSPLHF

len: 14
v_gene: TRBV7-9
CDR3aa: CASSSTGQGDEQYF

len: 14
v_gene: TRBV10-3
CDR3aa: CAISGPGQNLEQYF

len: 14
v_gene: TRBV28
CDR3aa: CASSLAGIQETQYF

len: 15
v_gene: TRBV2
CDR3aa: CASRRLAGTTDTQYF

len: 13
v_gene: TRBV5-1
CDR3aa: CASSFGHLDTQYF

len: 13
v_gene: TRBV7-9
CDR3aa: CASSLATGYEQFF

len: 12
v_gene: TRBV6-1
CDR3aa: CASSDPYYGYTF

len: 17
v_gene: TRBV7-2
CDR3aa: CASSSTGGQGGNQPQHF

len: 15
v_gene: TRBV19
CDR3aa: CASSIAGGSNQPQHF

len: 16
v_gene: TRBV27
CDR3aa: CASSVLQTGTYSKLFF

len: 17
v_gene: TRBV5-5
CDR3aa: CASSHTPGTRANNEQFF

len: 14
v_gene: TRBV9
CDR3aa: CASAGGGALDTQYF

len: 15
v_gene: TRBV5-4
CDR3aa: CASSLGGPSYNEQFF

len: 18
v_gene: TRBV7-2
CDR3aa: CASSLVYGGALAKNIQYF

len: 15
v_gene: TRBV5-1
CDR3aa: CASSWGQGAAEKLFF

len: 16
v_gene: TRBV7-9
CDR3aa: CSSSYPTGEVTYEQYF

len: 14
v_gene: TRBV7-9
CDR3aa: CSSSLAGDLTEAFF

len: 14
v_gene: TRBV5-1
CDR3aa: CASSSVSHQETQYF

len: 15
v_gene: TRBV16
CDR3aa: CASSQSLQRSYEQYF

len: 15
v_gene: TRBV7-9
CDR3aa: CSSSSGRMGSYEQYF

len: 13
v_gene: TRBV19
CDR3aa: CASGQGDYNEQFF

len: 15
v_gene: TRBV9
CDR3aa: CASSGTGLGTGELFF

len: 15
v_gene: TRBV19
CDR3aa: CASSIDRQALYEQYF

len: 15
v_gene: TRBV21-1
CDR3aa: CASSKEDSEIYGYTF

len: 20
v_gene: TRBV4-3
CDR3aa: CASSQVIVGGGANRGSPLHF

len: 14
v_gene: TRBV13
CDR3aa: CASSIWHRYDSQYF

len: 13
v_gene: TRBV9
CDR3aa: CASSGETGGEQYF

len: 14
v_gene: TRBV11-2
CDR3aa: CASSLEQGRNTIYF

len: 17
v_gene: TRBV5-4
CDR3aa: CASSLEGGAGAGYGYTF

len: 15
v_gene: TRBV5-8
CDR3aa: CASSLEGGAYYGYTF

len: 14
v_gene: TRBV28
CDR3aa: CASSLLGGRETQYF

len: 12
v_gene: TRBV28
CDR3aa: CASTDRVAEQYF

len: 14
v_gene: TRBV5-6
CDR3aa: CASGGRWGGYEQYF

len: 14
v_gene: TRBV27
CDR3aa: CASSPGLTSYEQYF

len: 13
v_gene: TRBV6-1
CDR3aa: CASSAVQGAGYTF

len: 13
v_gene: TRBV9
CDR3aa: CASSVAQYNEQFF

len: 13
v_gene: TRBV6-4
CDR3aa: CASSDAAGDTQYF

len: 15
v_gene: TRBV4-3
CDR3aa: CASSQEYMTQETQYF

len: 15
v_gene: TRBV28
CDR3aa: CASSSLAGSSYEQYF

len: 16
v_gene: TRBV5-6
CDR3aa: CASSRKRHRGSETQYF

len: 15
v_gene: TRBV18
CDR3aa: CASSRNQGKNTEAFF

len: 12
v_gene: TRBV19
CDR3aa: CASRVGGNEQFF

len: 14
v_gene: TRBV5-4
CDR3aa: CASSLGARGEGYTF

len: 15
v_gene: TRBV7-8
CDR3aa: CASSLSAGVGETQYF

len: 15
v_gene: TRBV2
CDR3aa: CASSTGQGVSIEQYF

len: 16
v_gene: TRBV7-9
CDR3aa: CASSRRQGAGGTEAFF

len: 17
v_gene: TRBV10-3
CDR3aa: CAISESKVSRPDSPLHF

len: 13
v_gene: TRBV2
CDR3aa: CASRDAGGYEQYF

len: 15
v_gene: TRBV27
CDR3aa: CASSLAPKRNQPQHF

len: 16
v_gene: TRBV7-6
CDR3aa: CASSLGNRGASYGYTF

len: 16
v_gene: TRBV6-6
CDR3aa: CASSYSTGDSNQPQHF

len: 16
v_gene: TRBV4-1
CDR3aa: CASSPRISQGNTEAFF